This entry is about one T cell receptor beta chain. Its antigen is unknown. CDR3 length: 15 residues. CDR1 KGHSY and CDR2 FQNENV come from the germline V gene. Deletions cut 4 bases from V and 1 base from J, with 13 bases between. Assay used: immunoSEQ multiplex PCR; TCRdb lists only in-frame clones, some missing. The table has about 2.4 million clones, 85% to 95% seen once. Naive CD45RA+ and memory CD45RA-negative subsets were split from CD4+ cells. The record originates from a study of shared clonotypes between healthy human individuals. The study's findings and limits: Some naive CD4 clonotypes, 4.5% to 5.5%, turned up in common across a handful of donors. Incomplete sequencing of sorted subsets was indicated by rarefaction despite large depth.

This chain uses TRBV16 with TRBJ1-1; no firm D call. Sample: naive CD4+ T cells sorted from blood. Stated subset: CD45RA+ positively selected. The receptor's source is a man between 18 and 35 years old in good health. The DNA for the CDR3 is TGTGCCAGCAGCCCGTTGGCGCTAGAGAACACTGAAGCTTTCTTT. Translation: CASSPLALENTEAFF.